This TCR beta chain appears in the sequencing data of a study of human T cells and chemical hapten exposure. The time point: patch test 2, 6 weeks after DPC sensitization. Stated treatment: therapeutic diphenylcyclopropenone sensitization with weekly scalp DPC. Each CDR3 protein is one row after TCRdb ran MiXCR on the RACE reads. The repertoire consists of more than 90,000 distinct CDR3 sequences, with 10% to 12% occurring once and the leading ten covering 2.5% to 4%. A few counts support this clonotype. Germline V CDR1 and CDR2: SQVTM, ANQGSEA. V lost 0 bases and J lost 0, with 11 bases in between. This CDR3 comprises 15 residues.

The genes are TRBV29-1 and TRBJ1-2; D remains ambiguous. The source is a woman aged 40 to 55 with alopecia areata. Some clones in this sample may be carry-over from other donors' samples. The specimen comprised whole blood, sampled in connection with sensitization to the hapten diphenylcyclopropenone (DPC). The CDR3 sequence: CSVEDSIRANYGYTF. The CDR3 nucleotides are TGCAGCGTTGAAGATTCGATCCGAGCTAACTATGGCTACACCTTC.